What follows are 9 T cell receptor beta chains derived from one specimen sequenced in a study of T cells in Graves' hyperthyroidism and ophthalmopathy. Amplification yielded TCR beta CDR3 regions, with RNA transcripts as the source. The HTBI primer set served for first-round RT-PCR of the TCR CDR3. In TCRdb, the multiplex PCR reads were re-called with MiXCR into one record per CDR3 protein. This table has approximately 510,000 distinct CDR3 sequences, about 46% appearing once. Specimen: peripheral blood or thyroid tissue (not recorded which). Receptors were obtained from an adult woman with Graves' disease, either hyperthyroidism or ophthalmopathy (not recorded which).

This clonotype was seen a few times. A read error may explain this, as a much larger clone is one base away. J is TRBJ2-7 and V is TRBV10-3; D is unclear. This CDR3 has 11 amino acids. The germline V gene has CDR1 ENHRY and CDR2 SYGVKD. V was clipped by 3 bases and J by 3 bases, with 3 bases between them. The chain's CDR3 is CAISDIYEQYF. DNA of the CDR3: TGTGCCATCAGTGACATCTACGAGCAGTACTTC.

The rearrangement links TRBV2 to TRBJ1-2; 7 bases agree with TRBD1. V was pared by 6 bases and J by 6 bases, with 10 bases of the junction left unmatched. Germline CDR1 and CDR2: SNHLY and FYNNEI. The CDR3 length is 14 residues. The CDR3 loop is CASSPNRGGHGYTF. The CDR3 nucleotides are TGTGCCAGCAGCCCAAACAGGGGCGGACATGGCTACACCTTC.

The chain carries TRBV19 and TRBJ2-7; D is unresolved. This CDR3 is 13 amino acids long. Trimming stripped 5 bases from V and 3 bases from J, with 11 bases between. Germline loops: CDR1 LNHDA, CDR2 SQIVND (reference sequence). CDR3 in amino acids: CASSVVDGYEQYF. The CDR3 coding sequence is TGTGCCAGTAGTGTAGTTGACGGCTACGAGCAGTACTTC.

The rearrangement links TRBV13 to TRBJ2-2; TRBD2 matches 14 bases. The trim removed 7 bases at V and 0 bases at J, leaving 4 bases unmatched. Germline values: CDR1 PRHDT, CDR2 FYEKMQ (reference sequence). The CDR3 spans 17 residues. This CDR3 reads CASKGLAGVANTGELFF. The CDR3 DNA is TGTGCCAGCAAGGGACTAGCGGGAGTGGCGAACACCGGGGAGCTGTTTTTT.

This clonotype was seen many times. The V and J genes are TRBV10-3 and TRBJ2-7; 9 bases agree with TRBD2. The germline V gene encodes CDR1 ENHRY and CDR2 SYGVKD. V dropped 3 bases and J dropped 3; count of bases not matched to a gene: 9. This CDR3 spans 16 amino acids. The CDR3, as DNA: TGTGCCATCAGTGACGTAGCGGGAGAATTAGGCTACGAGCAGTACTTC. This gives the protein CAISDVAGELGYEQYF.

There are a few counts of this clonotype. The CDR3 here is CASESPDTQYF. The CDR3 DNA is TGTGCCAGCGAATCCCCAGATACGCAGTATTTT. The chain joins TRBV3-1 to TRBJ2-3; D not certain. The CDR3 totals 11 residues. Germline V gene data show CDR1 as LGHDT and CDR2 as YNNKEL (reference sequence). Between the trimmed V and J ends, which lost 8 bases and 4 bases, there was a span of 7 bases.

The chain has TRBV29-1 and TRBJ2-6; 8 bases align to TRBD2. The trim removed 3 bases at V and 0 bases at J, leaving 4 bases unmatched. The CDR3 runs 16 residues. Germline lookup yields CDR1 SQVTM and CDR2 ANQGSEA. The CDR3 region is CSVDLTSDSGANVLTF. CDR3 in DNA: TGCAGCGTTGACCTGACTAGCGACTCTGGGGCCAACGTCCTGACTTTC.

This chain joins TRBV20-1 and TRBJ2-5; D is tentatively TRBD1 or TRBD2 (7 bases each). Germline CDR1 is DFQATT and CDR2 is SNEGSKA (reference sequence). With 3 bases removed from V and 6 bases from J, the gap between germline ends came to 20 bases. CDR3 size: 15 residues. CDR3 region: CSASFQGGAGKTQYF. Here the CDR3 DNA reads TGCAGTGCTAGTTTTCAGGGGGGAGCGGGGAAGACCCAGTACTTC.

This clonotype has ten or more counts. This chain links TRBV7-2 with TRBJ1-2, with no clear D. In germline, CDR1 is SGHTA, CDR2 FQGNSA. Trimming pared 2 bases from V and 4 bases from J, leaving 5 bases between. This CDR3 contains 12 residues. CDR3 sequence reads: CASSLYSYGYTF. The CDR3 DNA sequence: TGTGCCAGCAGCTTATACAGCTATGGCTACACCTTC.